Below, 7 T cell receptor beta chains from the same sample are listed, as sequenced in a study of siplizumab effects on memory and regulatory T cells. The protocol was immunoSEQ multiplex PCR, while the TCRdb copy is restricted to in-frame clones and leaves out a portion. The sample gives 50,000 to 60,000 clones, more than 85% of which show up once; less than 0.35% is in the top ten. Sequencing was done on a sample of naive CD8+ T cells sorted from blood. The receptors here all came from a human donor in good health.

About this clone itself: Other DNA sequences in the same sample also yield this CDR3. The V call is TRBV6-5, the J call TRBJ2-2, with 7 bases identical to TRBD2. The CDR3 runs to 13 residues. CDR1 and CDR2 (germline): MNHEY, SVGAGI. V lost 4 bases, J lost 6 bases, and 2 bases stayed unmatched. CDR3 in amino acids: CASSFRGAGELFF. CDR3 DNA sequence: TGTGCCAGCAGTTTCCGGGGGGCCGGGGAGCTGTTTTTT.

CDR3 residues: CASSLAGTGSEQYF. Here the CDR3 DNA reads TGTGCCAGCAGCTTGGCCGGGACAGGGTCCGAGCAGTACTTC. The V gene is TRBV11-3, the J gene TRBJ2-7; 9 bases line up with TRBD1. The germline CDR1 and CDR2 sequences are SGHNT and YENEEA. The CDR3 covers 14 residues. V trimming: 3 bases; J trimming: 6 bases; junction bases outside the gene matches: 6. Combining the CDR3 with reference TRBV11-3 and TRBJ2-7 gives the whole variable domain EAGVVQSPRYKIIEKKQPVAFWCNPISGHNTLYWYLQNLGQGPELLIRYENEEAVDDSQLPKDRFSAERLKGVDSTLKIQPAELGDSAVYLCASSLAGTGSEQYFGPGTRLTVT.

This chain links TRBV27 with TRBJ1-1, with D unresolved. The CDR3 is made up of 11 amino acids. Germline CDR1 and CDR2: MNHEY and SMNVEV (reference sequence). Trimming took off 6 bases at V and 5 bases at J, with 7 bases between the two ends. Here the CDR3 DNA reads TGTGCCAGCAGCGAAGGGACTGAAGCTTTCTTT. Translation: CASSEGTEAFF.

This clone was detected a few times. The J gene is TRBJ1-2, the V gene TRBV6-1; D possibly corresponds to TRBD1 (5 bases). Germline V gene lookup returns CDR1 MNHNS and CDR2 SASEGT. V was clipped by 2 bases and J by 8 bases, with 15 bases between them. This CDR3 has 14 amino acids. The CDR3 region has the DNA TGTGCCAGCAGTGAACCCTACAGGACGGACGGCTACACCTTC. Amino acid sequence: CASSEPYRTDGYTF.

The chain links TRBV21-1 to TRBJ1-2; the table assigns TRBD1, which was not confirmed against the DNA. TRBV21-1 represents a pseudogene. The CDR3 totals 15 residues. This CDR3 reads CASSNLARGNYGYTF. The CDR3 DNA is TGTGCCAGCAGCAATTTGGCTAGGGGAAACTATGGCTACACCTTC.

This clone has just one count. CDR3 sequence (DNA): TGTGCCAGCAGCCATGCCATCACCGGGACTAGCTACTACAATGAGCAGTTCTTC. It specifies CASSHAITGTSYYNEQFF. This sequence joins TRBV4-2 and TRBJ2-1; 9 bases agree with TRBD2. CDR1 LGHNA and CDR2 YNFKEQ come from the germline V gene. The CDR3 length is 18 residues. Trimming cost V 3 bases and J 3 bases; bases outside gene matches: 12.

The J gene is TRBJ2-2, the V gene TRBV10-1; 9 bases fit TRBD1. The trim removed 0 bases at V and 4 bases at J, leaving 6 bases unmatched. There are 17 residues in the CDR3. Germline V CDR1 and CDR2: WNHNN, SYGVQD (reference sequence). This CDR3 reads CASSESTGTGFTGELFF. In nucleotides, the CDR3 is TGCGCCAGCAGTGAGTCCACCGGGACAGGGTTCACCGGGGAGCTGTTTTTT.